Listed below are T cell receptor beta chains from one sample, sequenced in a study of OX40 agonist ivuxolimab in advanced cancers. The data were produced by immunoSEQ multiplex PCR, yet TCRdb's version contains in-frame clones alone and is incomplete. The repertoire includes about 79,000 clones, about 91% of them detected once, and 7.1% sits in the top ten. This sample comprised CD4+ or CD8+ T cells sorted from blood, obtained in a trial of the OX40 agonist ivuxolimab. These receptors originate from an adult with an advanced solid tumor such as melanoma, head and neck, liver or kidney cancer. Each CDR3 is given with its conserved first and last residue. The order of the fields is J gene, clone size, V gene, D gene, CDR3 DNA, CDR3 protein. A D gene is named only where the DNA matches it firmly. The size of a clone is reported for some rows only, either as once, few or many, or as a class for expanded clones.

TRBJ1-5 NA TRBV28 NA TGTGCCAGCAGTTATTCGGACCGCAGCAATCAGCCCCAGCATTTT CASSYSDRSNQPQHF
TRBJ2-5 NA TRBV4-1 NA TGCGCCAGCAGTTCTCCGGAGAGGAACCAAGAGACCCAGTACTTC CASSSPERNQETQYF
TRBJ1-2 NA TRBV16 NA TGTGCCAGCAACGACAATAACTATGGCTACACCTTC CASNDNNYGYTF
TRBJ2-7 NA TRBV30 TRBD1 TGTGCCTGGGAACAGGGGCTCGAGCAGTACTTC CAWEQGLEQYF
TRBJ2-4 NA TRBV30 NA TGTGCCTGGAGTGGCAGCAGTTACATTCAGTACTTC CAWSGSSYIQYF
TRBJ2-1 NA TRBV7-3 NA TGTGCCAGCAGCTTAACGTACAGGGACGACAATGAGCAGTTCTTC CASSLTYRDDNEQFF
TRBJ2-7 NA TRBV6-1 TRBD2 TGTGCCAGCAGCAACCTTGGACTAGCTCCGAACTTC CASSNLGLAPNF
TRBJ2-7 NA TRBV7-8 TRBD2 TGTGCCAGCAGCTTACCTCCCATGGGACTAGCGGGAGGATACGAGCAGTACTTC CASSLPPMGLAGGYEQYF
TRBJ1-4 once TRBV15 NA TGTGCCACCAGCAGACCCGAGGGAAGTGAAAAACTGTTTTTT CATSRPEGSEKLFF
TRBJ2-3 NA TRBV10-2 TRBD2 TGCGCCAGCGGCGGACTAGCGGGTACAGATACGCAGTATTTT CASGGLAGTDTQYF
TRBJ1-2 NA TRBV2 NA TGTGCCAGCAGTGAAGGGGGACTGGGGGCGGGCTACACCTTC CASSEGGLGAGYTF
TRBJ1-2 NA TRBV11-2 NA TGTGCCAGCAGCTTGGGGGTTGGGACGGGAGAGTTTTCTAACTATGGCTACACCTTC CASSLGVGTGEFSNYGYTF
TRBJ1-5 NA TRBV2 NA TGTGCCAGCAGAGCGGAGATGGGCAGCAATCAGCCCCAGCATTTT CASRAEMGSNQPQHF
TRBJ1-4 NA TRBV29-1 NA TGCAGCGTTGAAACCCTAGGCCCAAAACTCGGGGAAAAACTGTTTTTT CSVETLGPKLGEKLFF
TRBJ2-7 NA TRBV5-1 TRBD2 TGCGCCAGCAGCTTACCGACTAGCGGCACTCCCTACGAGCAGTACTTC CASSLPTSGTPYEQYF
TRBJ2-7 NA TRBV6-6 NA TGTGCCAGCAGTTACTCCGGGGCCTCCTACGAGCAGTACTTC CASSYSGASYEQYF
TRBJ2-7 NA TRBV28 NA TGTGCCAGCAGTTTATTCGAGGGGACAGCAACTAGCGCGCAGTACTTC CASSLFEGTATSAQYF
TRBJ1-5 once TRBV6-5 NA TGTGCCAGCAGTTGGGGAGGACAGACCAATCAGCCCCAGCATTTT CASSWGGQTNQPQHF
TRBJ2-6 NA TRBV6-5 NA TGTGCCAGCCGGTTCGGGGTCTCTGGGGCCAACGTCCTGACTTTC CASRFGVSGANVLTF
TRBJ1-1 once TRBV19 NA TGTGCCAGTAGTATAGCCCTGACAGTACCCAGCACTGAAGCTTTCTTT CASSIALTVPSTEAFF
TRBJ2-1 NA TRBV23-1 TRBD2 TGCGCCAGCAGTCAATCGCCCCTAGCGGGAGACCTTAACAATGAGCAGTTCTTC CASSQSPLAGDLNNEQFF
TRBJ2-3 NA TRBV5-1 TRBD2 TGCGCCAGCAGCTTGGCCGGTGGGAGGGAGGCAGATACGCAGTATTTT CASSLAGGREADTQYF
TRBJ1-1 NA TRBV19 NA TGTGCCAGTAGTATGAGTATCTCTAGAGCTTTCTTT CASSMSISRAFF
TRBJ1-2 NA TRBV28 NA TGTGCCAGCAGACCCTTAGGGGGGAGATTCGCTGGCTACACCTTC CASRPLGGRFAGYTF
TRBJ2-4 NA TRBV6-6 NA TGTGCCAGCAGTTACCGAAAAAACATTCAGTACTTC CASSYRKNIQYF
TRBJ1-1 few TRBV5-1 NA TGCGCCAGCAGTTTTGACAGGAACACTGAAGCTTTCTTT CASSFDRNTEAFF
TRBJ2-2 NA TRBV9 NA TGTGCCAGCAGCGTATTCGGGACGAACACCGGGGAGCTGTTTTTT CASSVFGTNTGELFF
TRBJ1-1 few TRBV28 NA TGTGCCAGTAAGTTAGGGAACACTGAAGCTTTCTTT CASKLGNTEAFF
TRBJ2-3 NA TRBV7-9 NA TGTGCCAGCAGCCCTCGTTGGCGGTACAGGTTCACAGATACGCAGTATTTT CASSPRWRYRFTDTQYF
TRBJ2-3 NA TRBV29-1 TRBD1 TGCAGCGTTGGACAGGGGAGCACAGATACGCAGTATTTT CSVGQGSTDTQYF
TRBJ1-2 NA TRBV18 TRBD1 TGTGCCAGCTCAGAATCGGGACAGAGATGGAATGGCTACACCTTC CASSESGQRWNGYTF
TRBJ2-3 few TRBV21-1 NA TGTGCCAGCAGCCTGACCCAGCGGGAAAGCCCTGGGGGGCAGTATTTT CASSLTQRESPGGQYF
TRBJ2-7 NA TRBV9 NA TGTGCCAGCAGCGTAGACGGCTACGAGCAGTACTTC CASSVDGYEQYF
TRBJ2-7 NA TRBV21-1 NA TGTGCCAGCAGCAAATGGGGAGAGCAGTACTTC CASSKWGEQYF
TRBJ2-5 NA TRBV15 TRBD2 TGTGCCACCAGCAGAGGGACTAGCGGGACACAAGAGACCCAGTACTTC CATSRGTSGTQETQYF
TRBJ2-7 NA TRBV19 NA TGTGCCAGTAGTATCCTCGGGACGTCTGCCTACGAGCAGTACTTC CASSILGTSAYEQYF
TRBJ1-4 NA TRBV18 TRBD1 TGTGCCAGCTCACCGGGACAGGGCGGGGAAAAACTGTTTTTT CASSPGQGGEKLFF
TRBJ2-1 NA TRBV7-2 TRBD1 TGTGCCAGCAGCCCCAGGGGGCTGTCCTACAATGAGCAGTTCTTC CASSPRGLSYNEQFF
TRBJ1-1 NA TRBV2 NA TGTGCCAGCAGTGGTCAGCTGGCCACTGAAGCTTTCTTT CASSGQLATEAFF
TRBJ1-2 NA TRBV7-9 NA TGTGCCAGCAGCTTAGTAGGCAGTTTCTATGGCTACACCTTC CASSLVGSFYGYTF
TRBJ2-1 NA TRBV7-9 NA TGTGCCAGCGGCGCTAGCGAATACAATGAGCAGTTCTTC CASGASEYNEQFF
TRBJ2-1 NA TRBV2 TRBD1 TGTGCCAGCAGTGAAAGAGGGACAGGACACTACAATGAGCAGTTCTTC CASSERGTGHYNEQFF
TRBJ2-1 NA TRBV2 NA TGTGCCAGCAGTGAGGGCAAGCGAACCAAAATTTACAATGAGCAGTTCTTC CASSEGKRTKIYNEQFF
TRBJ2-7 NA TRBV5-1 NA TGCGCCAGCAGCCCCGAGGTATGGACCGAGCAGTACTTC CASSPEVWTEQYF
TRBJ1-5 NA TRBV4-1 NA TGCGCCAGCAGCCAACATCACAGTCAGCCCCAGCATTTT CASSQHHSQPQHF
TRBJ2-2 NA TRBV30 TRBD2 TGTGCCTGGAGAGGACTAGCGGGAGGGCCAAGGACCGGGGAGCTGTTTTTT CAWRGLAGGPRTGELFF
TRBJ2-5 NA TRBV10-3 NA TGTGCCATCAGTGAGTCAGCCAGCGAGGAGACCCAGTACTTC CAISESASEETQYF
TRBJ2-1 NA TRBV19 NA TGTGCCAGTAGTACCCTGGTGGGAGTTCATGAGCAGTTCTTC CASSTLVGVHEQFF
TRBJ2-7 NA TRBV18 NA TGTGCCAGCTCACCAACAGGGAACTACGAGCAGTACTTC CASSPTGNYEQYF